Below are 4 T cell receptor beta chains sequenced from a single sample in a study of blood T cell repertoires in COVID-19. Sequenced by immunoSEQ multiplex PCR; TCRdb stores in-frame clones only, minus some. This table holds 70,000 to 85,000 clones, about four fifths found once. Sequencing was performed on peripheral blood. The receptors derive from a man aged 80 or over with acute or convalescent COVID-19.

This rearrangement joins TRBV18 to TRBJ1-6; D gene ambiguous. The CDR3 loop spans 19 amino acids. V shed 3 bases and J shed 0 bases, with 18 bases lying between them. Per the germline V gene, CDR1 is KGHSH and CDR2 is LQKENI. The DNA of the CDR3 is TGTGCCAGCTCACCCCGAGGCACCACCGGGAGCTCCTATAATTCACCCCTCCACTTT. This encodes CASSPRGTTGSSYNSPLHF.

This clone is a singleton in its sample. The rearrangement joins TRBV6-1 to TRBJ2-2; 7 bases are shared with TRBD2. V lost 2 bases, J lost 7 bases, and 4 bases stayed unmatched. The CDR3 sequence is 14 residues long. Germline V gene lookup returns CDR1 MNHNS and CDR2 SASEGT. The CDR3 coding sequence is TGTGCCAGCAGTGAAATGGGGGGGAGCGGGGAGCTGTTTTTT. The encoded protein is CASSEMGGSGELFF.

V usage is TRBV5-8 and J usage is TRBJ2-2; D is perhaps TRBD2 (5 bases). This CDR3 comprises 15 residues. The V end lost 1 base, the J end lost 3 bases, and 10 bases lay between the germline ends. CDR1 SGHTS and CDR2 YDEGEE come from the germline V gene. DNA for the CDR3: TGTGCCAGCAGCTTGCGGGATTCGGACACCGGGGAGCTGTTTTTT. Residues: CASSLRDSDTGELFF.

The V call is TRBV19, the J call TRBJ1-1, with 8 bases identical to TRBD1. CDR3 length: 13 amino acids. Germline V CDR1 and CDR2: LNHDA, SQIVND (reference sequence). J gave up 5 bases and V 5 bases, and 4 bases lay outside the gene matches. CDR3: CASSPRTGTEAFF. CDR3 nucleotides: TGTGCCAGTAGTCCCAGGACAGGGACTGAAGCTTTCTTT.